Below are 17 T cell receptor beta chains sequenced from a single sample in a study of CD8 T cells in ankylosing spondylitis. A single record per CDR3 protein comes from TCRdb applying MiXCR to the 5' RACE reads. The sample gives about 360,000 distinct CDR3 sequences, 20% to 25% of which show up once; less than 15% is in the top ten. Material: blood, either unsorted or a sorted T cell fraction (not recorded which). These receptor sequences come from a male donor with ankylosing spondylitis or in good health (not recorded which).

The V gene is TRBV7-9, the J gene TRBJ1-5; D is uncertain. The V gene lost 5 bases and the J gene lost 6 bases, with 5 bases spanning the gap. The CDR3 runs 11 residues. Looked up from germline, CDR1 is SEHNR and CDR2 is FQNEAQ (reference sequence). Here the CDR3 DNA reads TGTGCCAGCAGCGCCTTTCAGCCCCAGCATTTT. Encoded protein: CASSAFQPQHF. Variable domain in full (rest from reference TRBV7-9 and TRBJ1-5): DTGVSQNPRHKITKRGQNVTFRCDPISEHNRLYWYRQTLGQGPEFLTYFQNEAQLEKSRLLSDRFSAERPKGSFSTLEIQRTEQGDSAMYLCASSAFQPQHFGDGTRLSIL.

This clonotype has a single count. The rearrangement uses TRBV11-2 and TRBJ2-2, with D perhaps matching TRBD1 (5 bases). This CDR3 region has 16 residues. With 3 bases removed from V and 6 bases from J, the gap between germline ends came to 17 bases. Per the germline V gene, CDR1 is SGHAT and CDR2 is FQNNGV. The CDR3 loop is CASSFPDTTSPGELFF. Here the CDR3 DNA reads TGTGCCAGCAGCTTCCCGGACACGACCTCCCCCGGGGAGCTGTTTTTT.

Here the CDR3 DNA reads TGCAGTGCCAGAACCCGGGACAGGTCTTTCTACGAGCAGTACTTC. This sequence encodes CSARTRDRSFYEQYF. This chain links TRBV20-1 with TRBJ2-7; 8 nucleotides align to TRBD1. Germline CDR1 DFQATT, CDR2 SNEGSKA (reference sequence). This CDR3 has 15 amino acids. Trimming cost V 6 bases and J 3 bases; bases outside gene matches: 13.

This clonotype was seen only a few times. J is TRBJ1-2 and V is TRBV20-1; the D is unclear. Trimming took off 0 bases at V and 4 bases at J, with 15 bases between the two ends. CDR1 and CDR2 from the germline V gene are DFQATT and SNEGSKA (reference sequence). The CDR3 spans 15 residues. CDR3 loop: CSARDNQNLPYGYTF. The DNA for the CDR3 is TGCAGTGCTAGAGATAATCAAAACCTTCCCTATGGCTACACCTTC.

The genes are TRBV2 and TRBJ2-1; no clear D gene. The CDR3 sequence is 12 residues long. V dropped 4 bases and J dropped 7 bases, with 8 bases sitting between them. Looked up from germline, CDR1 is SNHLY and CDR2 is FYNNEI. The DNA of the CDR3 is TGTGCCAGCAGTGGTTACCGAAATGAGCAGTTCTTC. Amino acids: CASSGYRNEQFF.

The chain uses TRBV20-1 and TRBJ1-2; 8 nucleotides agree with TRBD1. The CDR3 extends over 16 amino acids. Germline V CDR1 and CDR2: DFQATT, SNEGSKA (reference sequence). V lost 6 bases, J lost 0 bases, and 12 bases stayed unmatched. The CDR3 bases are TGCAGTGCCCTTGGACAGGGAGTGCTCCCTAACTATGGCTACACCTTC. It translates to CSALGQGVLPNYGYTF.

This rearrangement joins TRBV12-3 or TRBV12-4 to TRBJ2-5, with TRBD2 matching 13 bases. V dropped 5 bases and J dropped 1; count of bases not matched to a gene: 4. The CDR3 is 16 amino acids. DNA for the CDR3: TGTGCCAGCAGTCCTGGACTAGCGGGGGTCCAAGAGACCCAGTACTTC. Its protein product is CASSPGLAGVQETQYF.

This clonotype was detected only a few times. The chain recombines TRBV7-9 with TRBJ2-7; D might be TRBD2 (6 bases). The CDR3 contains 14 residues. Trimming left V 5 bases short and J 5 bases short, with 16 bases between. CDR1 is SEHNR, CDR2 FQNEAQ, per germline (reference sequence). The CDR3 DNA reads as TGTGCCAGCAGCACCGTGGAGGGATTCCACGAGCAGTACTTC. Its translation: CASSTVEGFHEQYF.

The V and J genes are TRBV28 and TRBJ2-7; TRBD1 matches 7 bases. After removal of 4 bases from V and 0 bases from J, the junction contained 6 bases not matched to a gene. The germline V gene encodes CDR1 MDHEN and CDR2 SYDVKM. This CDR3 spans 15 amino acids. The CDR3 sequence: CASSSRDSISYEQYF. CDR3 sequence (DNA): TGTGCCAGCAGTTCTCGGGACAGTATCTCCTACGAGCAGTACTTC.

This clonotype was recorded a few times. The genes are TRBV4-2 and TRBJ2-7; D remains ambiguous. The germline V gene encodes CDR1 LGHNA and CDR2 YNFKEQ. CDR3 length: 13 amino acids. The germline V and J ends were trimmed by 3 bases and 3 bases, with 9 bases remaining between them. CDR3 loop: CASSHTKGYEQYF. CDR3 nucleotides: TGTGCCAGCAGCCACACTAAAGGCTACGAGCAGTACTTC.

In this sample, this clonotype turned up a few times. This rearrangement joins TRBV7-8 to TRBJ2-7; 7 bases align to TRBD1. The V gene end was trimmed by 5 bases and the J gene end by 3 bases; junction bases not matched to a gene: 16. The CDR3 is made up of 17 amino acids. Germline CDR1 SGHVS, CDR2 FQNEAQ. The CDR3 sequence: CASSPDGQALVYYEQYF. The CDR3 DNA follows: TGTGCCAGCAGCCCGGACGGACAGGCCCTTGTCTACTACGAGCAGTACTTC.

This clonotype has more than one count but fewer than ten. This rearrangement joins TRBV12-3 or TRBV12-4 to TRBJ2-2, with TRBD2 matching 10 bases. With V trimmed by 3 bases and J by 1 base, 5 bases remained unmatched. The CDR3 has 17 amino acids. The CDR3 nucleotides are TGTGCCAGCAGTTTTGGGATAGCGGGGGGGAACACCGGGGAGCTGTTTTTT. Its translation: CASSFGIAGGNTGELFF.

This chain links TRBV9 with TRBJ2-7; 11 bases are a match to TRBD2. This CDR3 has 15 residues. Germline loops: CDR1 SGDLS, CDR2 YYNGEE. Trimming removed 3 bases from V and 7 bases from J; junction bases left unmatched: 9. CDR3 nucleotides: TGTGCCAGCAGCGCCCATAGCGGGGGGGCTAAGGAGCAGTACTTC. Its protein is CASSAHSGGAKEQYF.

This clonotype was counted between two and nine times. The chain combines TRBV6-1 with TRBJ1-1; D uncertain. Deletions cut 3 bases from V and 3 bases from J, with 8 bases between. The CDR3 runs to 13 residues. Germline assignment: CDR1 MNHNS and CDR2 SASEGT. The CDR3 is CASSDGSYTEAFF. Written as DNA, the CDR3 is TGTGCCAGCAGTGACGGGTCTTACACTGAAGCTTTCTTT.

This clonotype came up a few times. The rearrangement uses TRBV12-3 or TRBV12-4 and TRBJ2-4; 11 positions match TRBD2. Trimming at V came to 6 bases and at J to 0 bases, leaving 7 bases not matched to a gene. The CDR3 is 17 residues long. This CDR3 reads CASSQTSGDIAKNIQYF. CDR3 in DNA: TGTGCCAGCAGCCAGACTAGCGGGGACATAGCCAAAAACATTCAGTACTTC.

This chain uses TRBV12-3 or TRBV12-4 with TRBJ2-1; D is uncertain. Trimming pared 1 base from V and 3 bases from J, leaving 13 bases between. This CDR3 is 16 amino acids long. CDR3 DNA: TGTGCCAGCAGTTTAGACGGACCGACCATCTACAATGAGCAGTTCTTC. Residues: CASSLDGPTIYNEQFF.

The chain joins TRBV19 to TRBJ1-4; 9 bases are a match to TRBD1. V dropped 5 bases and J dropped 7; count of bases not matched to a gene: 5. In germline, CDR1 is LNHDA, CDR2 SQIVND (reference sequence). The CDR3 loop spans 14 amino acids. The CDR3 reads CASSPTDRGEKLFF. CDR3 nucleotides: TGTGCCAGTAGTCCGACGGACAGGGGTGAAAAACTGTTTTTT.